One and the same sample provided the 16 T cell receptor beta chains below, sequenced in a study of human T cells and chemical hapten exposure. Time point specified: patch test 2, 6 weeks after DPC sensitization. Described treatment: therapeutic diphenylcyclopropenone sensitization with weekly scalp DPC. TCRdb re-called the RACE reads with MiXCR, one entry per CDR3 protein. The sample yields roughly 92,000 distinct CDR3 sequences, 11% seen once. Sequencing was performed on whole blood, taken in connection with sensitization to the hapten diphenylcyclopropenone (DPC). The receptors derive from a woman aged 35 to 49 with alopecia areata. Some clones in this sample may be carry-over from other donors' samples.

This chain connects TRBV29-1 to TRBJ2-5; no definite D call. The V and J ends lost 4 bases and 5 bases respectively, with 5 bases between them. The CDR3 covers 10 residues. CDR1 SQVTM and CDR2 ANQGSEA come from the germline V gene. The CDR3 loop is CSVGWETQYF. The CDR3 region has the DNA TGCAGCGTTGGCTGGGAGACCCAGTACTTC.

The CDR3 DNA reads TGTGCCAGCAGTTACGGACAGGGCCGGGAGCTGTTTTTT. The encoded protein is CASSYGQGRELFF. The chain employs TRBV6-6 and TRBJ2-2, with 8 bases fitting TRBD1. The CDR3 runs 13 residues. Trimming cost V 2 bases and J 9 bases; bases outside gene matches: 2. Germline V gene data show CDR1 as MNHNY and CDR2 as SVGAGI (reference sequence).

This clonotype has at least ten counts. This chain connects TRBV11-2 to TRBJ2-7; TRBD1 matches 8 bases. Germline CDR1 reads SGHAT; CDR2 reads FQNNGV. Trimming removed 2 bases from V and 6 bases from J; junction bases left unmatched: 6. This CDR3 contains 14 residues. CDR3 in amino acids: CASSLRTGISEQYF. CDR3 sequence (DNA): TGTGCCAGCAGCTTACGGACAGGGATATCCGAGCAGTACTTC.

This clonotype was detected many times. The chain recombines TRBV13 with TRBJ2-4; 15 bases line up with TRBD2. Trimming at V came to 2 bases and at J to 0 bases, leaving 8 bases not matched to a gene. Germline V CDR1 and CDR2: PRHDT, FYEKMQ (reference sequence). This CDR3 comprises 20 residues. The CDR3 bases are TGTGCCAGCAGCTTATCCTGGACTAGCGGGGGGGACCTAGCCAAAAACATTCAGTACTTC. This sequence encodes CASSLSWTSGGDLAKNIQYF.

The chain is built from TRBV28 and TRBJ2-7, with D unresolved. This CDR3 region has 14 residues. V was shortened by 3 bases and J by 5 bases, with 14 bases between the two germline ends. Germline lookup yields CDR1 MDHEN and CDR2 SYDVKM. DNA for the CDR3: TGTGCCAGCAGTTTGGAGAAGGGTAGGAACGAGCAGTACTTC. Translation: CASSLEKGRNEQYF.

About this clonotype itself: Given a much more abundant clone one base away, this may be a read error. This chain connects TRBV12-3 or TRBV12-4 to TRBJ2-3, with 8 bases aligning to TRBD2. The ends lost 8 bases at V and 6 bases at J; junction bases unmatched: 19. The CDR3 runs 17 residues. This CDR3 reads CASGPSRGGPERDTQYF. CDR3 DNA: TGTGCCAGCGGTCCCTCTCGGGGGGGGCCCGAACGGGATACGCAGTATTTT.

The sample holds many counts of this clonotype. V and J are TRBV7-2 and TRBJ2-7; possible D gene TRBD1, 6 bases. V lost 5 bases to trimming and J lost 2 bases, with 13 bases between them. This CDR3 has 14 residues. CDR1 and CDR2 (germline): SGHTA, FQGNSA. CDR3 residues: CASSRQTGTYEQYF. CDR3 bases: TGTGCCAGCAGCCGCCAAACAGGGACCTACGAGCAGTACTTC.

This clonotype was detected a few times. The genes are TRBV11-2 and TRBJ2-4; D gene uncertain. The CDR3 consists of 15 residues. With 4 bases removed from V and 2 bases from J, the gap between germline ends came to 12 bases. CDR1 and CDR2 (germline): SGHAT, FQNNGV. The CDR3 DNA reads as TGTGCCAGCAGCTATGGAAGGCGGCCCAAAAACATTCAGTACTTC. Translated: CASSYGRRPKNIQYF. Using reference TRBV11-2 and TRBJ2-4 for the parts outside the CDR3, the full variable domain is EAGVAQSPRYKIIEKRQSVAFWCNPISGHATLYWYQQILGQGPKLLIQFQNNGVVDDSQLPKDRFSAERLKGVDSTLKIQPAKLEDSAVYLCASSYGRRPKNIQYFGAGTRLSVL.

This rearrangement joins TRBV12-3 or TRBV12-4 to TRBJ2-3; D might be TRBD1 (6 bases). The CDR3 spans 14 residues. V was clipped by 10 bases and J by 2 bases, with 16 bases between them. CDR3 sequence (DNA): TGTGCCAACAGGGTAATGGAGGTCACAGATACGCAGTATTTT. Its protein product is CANRVMEVTDTQYF.

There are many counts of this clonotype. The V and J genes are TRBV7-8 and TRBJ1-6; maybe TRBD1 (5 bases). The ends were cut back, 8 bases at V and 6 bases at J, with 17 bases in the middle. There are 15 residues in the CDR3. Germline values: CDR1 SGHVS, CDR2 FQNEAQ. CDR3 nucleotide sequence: TGTGCCAGCCGACTAATGGGGCCGGCTAATTCACCCCTCCACTTT. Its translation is CASRLMGPANSPLHF.

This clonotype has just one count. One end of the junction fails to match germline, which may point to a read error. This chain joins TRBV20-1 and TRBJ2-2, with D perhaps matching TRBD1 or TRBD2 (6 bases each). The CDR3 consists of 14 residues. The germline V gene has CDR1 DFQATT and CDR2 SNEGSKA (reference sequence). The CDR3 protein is CSARPGGLSGALFF. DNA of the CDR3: TGCAGTGCCAGGCCCGGGGGCCTGTCCGGGGCGCTGTTTTTT.

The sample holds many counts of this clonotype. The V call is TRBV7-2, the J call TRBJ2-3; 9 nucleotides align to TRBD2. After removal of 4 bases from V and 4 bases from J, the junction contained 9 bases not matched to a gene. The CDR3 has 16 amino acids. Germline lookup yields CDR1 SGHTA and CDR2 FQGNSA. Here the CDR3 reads CASSYKGSGGSDTQYF. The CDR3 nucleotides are TGTGCCAGCAGCTATAAGGGTAGCGGGGGCTCAGATACGCAGTATTTT. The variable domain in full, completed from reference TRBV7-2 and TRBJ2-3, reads GAGVSQSPSNKVTEKGKDVELRCDPISGHTALYWYRQSLGQGLEFLIYFQGNSAPDKSGLPSDRFSAERTGGSVSTLTIQRTQQEDSAVYLCASSYKGSGGSDTQYFGPGTRLTVL.

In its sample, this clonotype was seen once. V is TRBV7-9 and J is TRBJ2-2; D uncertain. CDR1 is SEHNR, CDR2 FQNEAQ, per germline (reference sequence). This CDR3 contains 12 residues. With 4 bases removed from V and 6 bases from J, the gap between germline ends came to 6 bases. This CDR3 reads CASSSPSGELFF. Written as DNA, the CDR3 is TGTGCCAGCAGCTCGCCGTCCGGGGAGCTGTTTTTT. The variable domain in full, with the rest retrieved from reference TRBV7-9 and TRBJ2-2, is DTGVSQNPRHKITKRGQNVTFRCDPISEHNRLYWYRQTLGQGPEFLTYFQNEAQLEKSRLLSDRFSAERPKGSFSTLEIQRTEQGDSAMYLCASSSPSGELFFGEGSRLTVL.

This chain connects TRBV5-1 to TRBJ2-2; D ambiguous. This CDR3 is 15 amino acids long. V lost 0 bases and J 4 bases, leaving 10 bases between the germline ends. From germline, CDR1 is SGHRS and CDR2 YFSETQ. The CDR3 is CASSLGIAGTGELFF. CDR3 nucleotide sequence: TGCGCCAGCAGCTTGGGTATCGCTGGCACCGGGGAGCTGTTTTTT.

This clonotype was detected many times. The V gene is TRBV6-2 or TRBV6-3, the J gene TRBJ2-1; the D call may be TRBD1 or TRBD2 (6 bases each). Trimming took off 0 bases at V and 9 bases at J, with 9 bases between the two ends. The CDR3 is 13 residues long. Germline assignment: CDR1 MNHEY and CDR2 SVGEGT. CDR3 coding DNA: TGTGCCAGCAGTTACTCGGGGGGCTTTGAGCAGTTCTTC. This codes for CASSYSGGFEQFF.

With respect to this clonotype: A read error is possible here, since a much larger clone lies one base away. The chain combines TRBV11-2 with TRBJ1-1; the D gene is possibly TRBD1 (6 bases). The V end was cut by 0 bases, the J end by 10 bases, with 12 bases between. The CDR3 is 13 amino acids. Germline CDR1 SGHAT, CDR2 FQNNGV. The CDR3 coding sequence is TGTGCCAGCAGCTTAGACAGGGGCGATGGAGCTTTCTTT. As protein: CASSLDRGDGAFF.